These 22 T cell receptor beta chains came from one sample sequenced in a study of human T cells and chemical hapten exposure (dated by TCRdb to the early 2020s). Preparation of the library involved RACE. Data came from a NextSeq 500. TCRdb reanalyzed the raw reads on its own, using fastp at Q25 for trimming and MiXCR for clone calling, and kept in-frame beta chains. Rows with a matching CDR3 protein are joined into one entry that keeps the most common DNA and genes. In all, the sample holds fewer than 100,000 distinct CDR3 sequences, and roughly a tenth of those were seen once. The top ten clonotypes cover 0.8% to 1.2% of the sample. Sample time point, as interpreted from the label and publication: patch test 3, about 24 weeks after DPC sensitization. The label giving this sample's treatment or condition can be read as: therapeutic diphenylcyclopropenone sensitization with weekly scalp DPC. The starting material was whole blood, obtained in connection with sensitization to the hapten diphenylcyclopropenone (DPC). Source of these receptors: a woman in her twenties or thirties with alopecia areata. Some clones in this sample may be carry-over from other donors' samples.

The sample holds many counts of this clonotype. V and J are TRBV15 and TRBJ2-6; D is undetermined. From germline, CDR1 is LNHNV and CDR2 YYDKDF (reference sequence). The CDR3 has 16 amino acids. V was shortened by 1 base and J by 4 bases, with 11 bases between the two germline ends. The CDR3, as DNA: TGTGCCACCAGCAGAGCAAGTGGGTCCGGGGCCAACGTCCTGACTTTC. This encodes CATSRASGSGANVLTF.

Details on this clonotype: The germline gene is not matched at one end of the junction; a read error may be the cause. V gene TRBV28 combines with J gene TRBJ2-5; D is unresolved. CDR1 is MDHEN, CDR2 SYDVKM, per germline. CDR3 size: 11 residues. The CDR3 DNA is TGTGTCAGCAGTGTACAAGAGACCCAGTACTTC. Its protein product is CVSSVQETQYF.

This clonotype was recorded many times. The chain carries TRBV24-1 and TRBJ1-1, with D hard to call. This CDR3 is 16 amino acids long. Trimming stripped 9 bases from V and 3 bases from J, with 22 bases between. Germline V gives CDR1 KGHDR, CDR2 SFDVKD. The CDR3 loop is CATAGTTPRGDTEAFF. CDR3 bases: TGTGCCACCGCTGGCACCACTCCCCGCGGGGACACTGAAGCTTTCTTT.

Only a few counts were recorded for this clonotype. The chain is built from TRBV18 and TRBJ1-1, with D unresolved. CDR3 length equals 15 residues. Trimming took off 3 bases at V and 1 base at J, with 12 bases between the two ends. Germline V gene lookup returns CDR1 KGHSH and CDR2 LQKENI. In nucleotides, the CDR3 is TGTGCCAGCTCACCGTCGTGGGGAGGGAACACTGAAGCTTTCTTT. Its translation: CASSPSWGGNTEAFF.

This clonotype came up many times. The gene calls are TRBV7-2 and TRBJ2-7; either TRBD1 or TRBD2 may supply D (5 bases each). CDR1 is SGHTA and CDR2 is FQGNSA in the germline V gene. With 1 base removed from V and 5 bases from J, the gap between germline ends came to 12 bases. There are 14 residues in the CDR3. As DNA, the CDR3 is TGTGCCAGCAGCTTAGGCCCAGGGCGGGACGAGCAGTACTTC. Protein product: CASSLGPGRDEQYF.

This clonotype was seen only a few times. V gene TRBV28 combines with J gene TRBJ1-5; unclear D gene. Deletions cut 5 bases from V and 3 bases from J, with 14 bases between. Germline CDR1 reads MDHEN; CDR2 reads SYDVKM. This CDR3 region has 15 residues. Here the CDR3 DNA reads TGTGCCAGCAGTACGGCGGAGGGATCCAATCAGCCCCAGCATTTT. Amino acid sequence: CASSTAEGSNQPQHF. The variable domain in full, completed from reference TRBV28 and TRBJ1-5, reads DVKVTQSSRYLVKRTGEKVFLECVQDMDHENMFWYRQDPGLGLRLIYFSYDVKMKEKGDIPEGYSVSREKKERFSLILESASTNQTSMYLCASSTAEGSNQPQHFGDGTRLSIL.

This clonotype was found a few times. V is TRBV3-1 and J is TRBJ2-1; 8 positions agree with TRBD2. Germline CDR1 reads LGHDT; CDR2 reads YNNKEL (reference sequence). The CDR3 has 15 amino acids. After removal of 0 bases from V and 3 bases from J, the junction contained 1 base not matched to a gene. The CDR3 is CASSQEAGGYNEQFF. DNA for the CDR3: TGTGCCAGCAGCCAAGAGGCGGGGGGCTACAATGAGCAGTTCTTC.

The chain uses TRBV10-2 and TRBJ2-7, with 10 bases identical to TRBD1. The CDR3 loop spans 14 amino acids. Germline values: CDR1 WSHSY, CDR2 SAAADI. The V and J ends lost 10 bases and 1 base, in that order; junction bases with no gene match: 7. The chain's CDR3 is CAIDGQGGSYEQYV. CDR3 in DNA: TGCGCCATCGATGGACAGGGGGGATCCTACGAGCAGTACGTC.

The CDR3 reads CASRTGAWPEKLFF. The DNA of the CDR3 is TGTGCCAGCAGAACAGGGGCATGGCCCGAAAAACTGTTTTTT. This sequence joins TRBV28 and TRBJ1-4; 7 nucleotides agree with TRBD1. J gave up 8 bases and V 6 bases, and 9 bases lay outside the gene matches. Germline CDR1 and CDR2: MDHEN and SYDVKM. This CDR3 is 14 amino acids long.

This rearrangement joins TRBV10-3 to TRBJ1-5, with D possibly being TRBD1 (6 bases). CDR1 and CDR2 from the germline V gene are ENHRY and SYGVKD. V shed 6 bases and J shed 7 bases, with 13 bases lying between them. The CDR3 contains 13 residues. This CDR3 is CAISQKQGQPQHF. CDR3 nucleotide sequence: TGTGCCATCAGCCAGAAACAGGGACAGCCCCAGCATTTT.

This clonotype has only a few counts. The chain is built from TRBV12-3 or TRBV12-4 and TRBJ2-3; possibly TRBD1 for D (6 bases). This CDR3 spans 15 amino acids. Trimming stripped 3 bases from V and 3 bases from J, with 13 bases between. CDR3 bases: TGTGCCAGCAGTTTGGGGCAGGGGATTACAGATACGCAGTATTTT. Its translation is CASSLGQGITDTQYF.

This clonotype was seen at least ten times. V and J are TRBV7-2 and TRBJ2-2; 7 nucleotides match TRBD1. In germline, CDR1 is SGHTA, CDR2 FQGNSA. The CDR3 runs to 14 residues. Trimming took 5 bases from V and 5 from J; bases not matched to a gene: 5. The CDR3 is CASSPTGRTGELFF. The CDR3 DNA follows: TGTGCCAGCAGCCCGACAGGGAGAACCGGGGAGCTGTTTTTT.

This clonotype was seen at least ten times. The J gene is TRBJ2-1, the V gene TRBV4-3; 7 bases map to TRBD2. This CDR3 is 16 amino acids long. Germline V CDR1 and CDR2: LGHNA, YSLEER. The V gene end was trimmed by 0 bases and the J gene end by 3 bases; junction bases not matched to a gene: 5. In nucleotides, the CDR3 is TGCGCCAGCAGCCAAGACTTGGCGGGAGACTACAATGAGCAGTTCTTC. Residues: CASSQDLAGDYNEQFF.

This sequence joins TRBV20-1 and TRBJ2-7; D not resolved. The CDR3 consists of 14 residues. Trimming stripped 2 bases from V and 1 base from J, with 12 bases between. Germline V lookup: CDR1 DFQATT, CDR2 SNEGSKA (reference sequence). In DNA, the CDR3 is TGCAGTGCTAGAAGGGTCTCGGGTTCCTACGAGCAGTACTTC. This codes for CSARRVSGSYEQYF.

This clonotype was seen at least ten times. The chain is built from TRBV28 and TRBJ2-2, with no clear D. The V gene's germline CDR1 is MDHEN and CDR2 SYDVKM. The CDR3 is made up of 12 amino acids. Trimming cost V 3 bases and J 5 bases, with 4 bases left between them. CDR3 in amino acids: CASSFSTGELFF. The CDR3 coding sequence is TGTGCCAGCAGTTTTTCAACCGGGGAGCTGTTTTTT.

This clonotype was counted only a few times. The chain is built from TRBV20-1 and TRBJ2-7; TRBD1 or TRBD2 may be the D gene (5 bases each). V was pared by 0 bases and J by 4 bases, with 16 bases between. Germline CDR1 and CDR2: DFQATT and SNEGSKA (reference sequence). The length of the CDR3 is 15 residues. The CDR3 nucleotides read TGCAGTGCTAGAGACAAGGGGACGGCCAGTTACGAGCAGTACTTC. Protein sequence: CSARDKGTASYEQYF.

J is TRBJ1-2 and V is TRBV28; D unresolved. This CDR3 region has 12 residues. The germline V and J ends were trimmed by 2 bases and 8 bases, with 9 bases remaining between them. The germline CDR1 and CDR2 sequences are MDHEN and SYDVKM. The CDR3 loop is CASSLQSGGYTF. CDR3 DNA: TGTGCCAGCAGTTTACAATCTGGCGGCTACACCTTC.

This clonotype turned up a few times. The chain links TRBV6-2 or TRBV6-3 to TRBJ2-7; D unclear. The CDR3 covers 14 residues. V shed 0 bases and J shed 4 bases, with 10 bases lying between them. The germline gives CDR1 MNHEY, CDR2 SVGEGT. The chain's CDR3 is CASSYSADGYEQYV. The CDR3 nucleotides read TGTGCCAGCAGTTACTCTGCGGACGGGTACGAGCAGTACGTC.

This clonotype has a handful of counts. The J gene is TRBJ1-2, the V gene TRBV10-3; a possible D gene is TRBD1 (6 bases). Germline CDR1 is ENHRY and CDR2 is SYGVKD. The CDR3 consists of 18 residues. V shed 0 bases and J shed 3 bases, with 20 bases lying between them. CDR3 residues: CAISESTRTVSPHYGYTF. CDR3 in DNA: TGTGCCATCAGTGAGTCGACACGGACAGTTAGCCCCCACTATGGCTACACCTTC.

CDR3 region: CASRDAGARTEAFF. The CDR3, as DNA: TGTGCCAGCAGGGACGCCGGGGCCCGGACTGAAGCTTTCTTT. The chain combines TRBV28 with TRBJ1-1, with D possibly TRBD1 on 5 matching bases. The CDR3 contains 14 residues. Germline V CDR1 and CDR2: MDHEN, SYDVKM. Between the trimmed V and J ends, which lost 6 bases and 5 bases, there was a span of 16 bases.

J is TRBJ2-3 and V is TRBV7-2; D is unclear. This CDR3 is built from 14 residues. CDR1 is SGHTA, CDR2 FQGNSA, per germline. V dropped 5 bases and J dropped 1 base, with 10 bases sitting between them. CDR3 loop: CASSPPPGTDTQYF. Written as DNA, the CDR3 is TGTGCCAGCAGCCCACCCCCGGGCACAGATACGCAGTATTTT. Full variable domain (rest looked up from reference TRBV7-2 and TRBJ2-3): GAGVSQSPSNKVTEKGKDVELRCDPISGHTALYWYRQSLGQGLEFLIYFQGNSAPDKSGLPSDRFSAERTGGSVSTLTIQRTQQEDSAVYLCASSPPPGTDTQYFGPGTRLTVL.

This clonotype was picked up many times. V gene TRBV2 combines with J gene TRBJ2-3, with TRBD1 matching over 9 bases. The J segment lost 2 bases and the V segment lost 3 bases, leaving 6 bases of the junction unmatched. The V gene's germline CDR1 is SNHLY and CDR2 FYNNEI. This CDR3 spans 16 amino acids. CDR3 amino acids: CASSDEDRGPTDTQYF. CDR3 DNA: TGTGCCAGCAGTGACGAGGACAGGGGCCCCACAGATACGCAGTATTTT.